This T cell receptor (beta chain) stems from a study of blood T cell repertoires in COVID-19. Study information: Researchers got acute and convalescent COVID-19 samples from the United States, Italy and Spain. In each case, the material was cDNA or gDNA derived from T cells, B-cell-depleted T cells, or PBMCs.

Original data processing: By means of reference gene primer amplification, nucleated cell counts were estimated. Clones were sequenced by immunoSEQ multiplex PCR, and TCRdb holds only the in-frame ones, with some missing. The V and J calls and the clone size are those of that table, but D and trimming were determined from the DNA. The sample lists about 170,000 clones, around nine tenths occurring once. V was shortened by 7 bases and J by 3 bases, with 10 bases between the two germline ends. The CDR3 covers 13 residues. From germline, CDR1 is LNHDA and CDR2 SQIVND (reference sequence). This sequence originates from a man aged 45 to 65 who had recovered from COVID-19. The sequenced sample consisted of peripheral blood. This sequence joins TRBV19 and TRBJ1-5; D gene uncertain. This chain's CDR3 is CASTDTPNQPQHF. The CDR3 DNA reads TGTGCCAGTACCGACACACCCAATCAGCCCCAGCATTTT.